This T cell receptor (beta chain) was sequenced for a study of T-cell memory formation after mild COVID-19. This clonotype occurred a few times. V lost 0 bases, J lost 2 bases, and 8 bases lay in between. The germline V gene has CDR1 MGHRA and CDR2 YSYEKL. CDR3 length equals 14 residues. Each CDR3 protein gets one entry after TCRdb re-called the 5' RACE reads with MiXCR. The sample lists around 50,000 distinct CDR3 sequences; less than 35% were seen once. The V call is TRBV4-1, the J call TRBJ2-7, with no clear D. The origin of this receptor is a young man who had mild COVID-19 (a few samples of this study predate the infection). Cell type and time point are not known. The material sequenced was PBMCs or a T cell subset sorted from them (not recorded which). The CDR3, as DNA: TGCGCCAGCAGCCAAGAGGGCATTCCCTACGAGCAGTACTTC. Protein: CASSQEGIPYEQYF.